A selection of T cell receptor beta chains follows, all from one sample in a study of cytomegalovirus exposure and HLA in healthy donors. Only in-frame clones appear in the TCRdb table, and some are missing; sequencing was by immunoSEQ multiplex PCR. The sample includes approximately 90,000 clones, 75% of them seen just once. Sequenced material: PBMCs. These receptors came from a man aged 35 to 55 in good health and CMV-seronegative. CDR3s include the opening cysteine and the closing phenylalanine or tryptophan. A D gene is named only where the DNA matches it firmly. Only some rows state a clone size, as once, few, many or a class for expanded clones.

V gene,J gene,D gene,clone size,CDR3 DNA,CDR3 protein
TRBV4-1,TRBJ2-7,NA,few,TGCGCCAGCAGCCTTCGGGACAACTCCTACGAGCAGTACTTC,CASSLRDNSYEQYF
TRBV10-3,TRBJ1-1,NA,few,TGTGCCATCAGTGAGTCGCAGGGTTTGAACACTGAAGCTTTCTTT,CAISESQGLNTEAFF
TRBV9,TRBJ2-1,NA,NA,TGTGCCAGCAGCGTAGAGGGGAGGAATGAGCAGTTCTTC,CASSVEGRNEQFF
TRBV7-7,TRBJ1-4,TRBD1,few,TGTGCTAGCAGCTTCCGGACAGGGGAAAAACTGTTTTTT,CASSFRTGEKLFF
TRBV10-3,TRBJ2-2,TRBD1,NA,TGTGCCATCAGCACCGGGACAGGGGGAGCGAACACCGGGGAGCTGTTTTTT,CAISTGTGGANTGELFF
TRBV28,TRBJ1-1,NA,NA,TGTGCCAGCAGTTTACAGGGAAGGAGCACTGAAGCTTTCTTT,CASSLQGRSTEAFF
TRBV5-1,TRBJ1-3,TRBD1,NA,TGCGCCAGCAGCAGGGACAGCTCTGGAAACACCATATATTTT,CASSRDSSGNTIYF
TRBV6-4,TRBJ2-3,NA,once,TGTGCCAGCAGTGTAACGGGACTGGGAACAGATACGCAGTATTTT,CASSVTGLGTDTQYF
TRBV28,TRBJ2-7,TRBD1,NA,TGTGCCAGCAGCCCAGACGGGACAGCCTACGAGCAGTACTTC,CASSPDGTAYEQYF
TRBV15,TRBJ2-2,TRBD1,NA,TGTGCCACCAGCAGAGATCAGGGGGCGCGTAACACCGGGGAGCTGTTTTTT,CATSRDQGARNTGELFF
TRBV12-2,TRBJ2-5,NA,few,TGTGCAAGTCGTTCCCCGGGACAGCCTAAAGAGACCCAGTACTTC,CASRSPGQPKETQYF
TRBV7-9,TRBJ1-4,NA,NA,TGTGCCGCCGCCTGGGCAGATAATGAAAAACTGTTTTTT,CAAAWADNEKLFF
TRBV28,TRBJ2-7,TRBD1,many,TGTGCCAGCAGCTCAGACAGGGCGGTCGGCTACTACGAGCAGTACTTC,CASSSDRAVGYYEQYF
TRBV27,TRBJ2-1,NA,NA,TGTGCCAGCAGTCTTTACAGCTACAATGAGCAGTTCTTC,CASSLYSYNEQFF
TRBV11-2,TRBJ1-2,TRBD1,NA,TGTGCCAGCAGCTTAGCATCAGGGGGCCATTATGGCTACACCTTC,CASSLASGGHYGYTF
TRBV5-1,TRBJ1-2,TRBD1,NA,TGCGCCAGCAGCTTGGTGACAGGGGGTTATGGCTACACCTTC,CASSLVTGGYGYTF
TRBV5-1,TRBJ2-5,NA,NA,TGCGCCAGCAGCTCGGACTACGGATATGAGACCCAGTACTTC,CASSSDYGYETQYF
TRBV30,TRBJ1-4,NA,few,TGTGCCTGGAGTGGAGAGTTGAATGAAAAACTGTTTTTT,CAWSGELNEKLFF
TRBV5-8,TRBJ2-3,NA,NA,TGTGCCAGCAGCGACGGGACATTCTCTAGCACAGATACGCAGTATTTT,CASSDGTFSSTDTQYF
TRBV19,TRBJ1-1,TRBD1,NA,TGTGCCAGTAGTACAGTGGACAGGGGCATTGAAGCTTTCTTT,CASSTVDRGIEAFF
TRBV5-1,TRBJ1-2,NA,few,TGCGCCAGCAGCTTGGTCCTAGGGCAGGGAACCGGCTACACCTTC,CASSLVLGQGTGYTF
TRBV30,TRBJ2-6,TRBD1,NA,TGTGCCTGGGAACCGGGACAGGGTATGTCTGGGGCCAACGTCCTGACTTTC,CAWEPGQGMSGANVLTF
TRBV7-3,TRBJ2-3,TRBD1,once,TGTGCCAGCAGCGCCGACAGGGTTCCAGATACGCAGTATTTT,CASSADRVPDTQYF
TRBV6-5,TRBJ1-5,TRBD1,NA,TGTGCCAGCAGAACCGGGACAGGGCGAAATCAGCCCCAGCATTTT,CASRTGTGRNQPQHF
TRBV7-6,TRBJ1-1,NA,once,TGTGCCAGCAGCTTAGCGGGGGGGATGAACACTGAAGCTTTCTTT,CASSLAGGMNTEAFF